These 9 T cell receptor beta chains share one sample of origin, sequenced in a study of T cell responses to AZD1222 COVID-19 vaccine. Some clones are missing from TCRdb's copy, which holds only in-frame ones; the method was immunoSEQ multiplex PCR. The table lists 170,000 or so clones, 87% of them singletons. Specimen: peripheral blood, collected on day 0 of AZD1222 vaccination. Receptor source: an adult in good health.

This sequence joins TRBV7-2 and TRBJ2-7; 14 bases are shared with TRBD2. Germline V gene lookup returns CDR1 SGHTA and CDR2 FQGNSA. The V and J ends lost 2 bases and 7 bases, in that order; junction bases with no gene match: 7. The CDR3 is 16 amino acids. The CDR3 reads CASSLQGLAGVGEQYF. CDR3 nucleotide sequence: TGTGCCAGCAGCTTACAGGGACTAGCGGGAGTGGGGGAGCAGTACTTC.

The chain joins TRBV7-2 to TRBJ2-4; tentative D call: TRBD2 (6 bases). Germline CDR1 and CDR2: SGHTA and FQGNSA. The V end lost 5 bases, the J end lost 3 bases, and 14 bases lay between the germline ends. The CDR3 runs 15 residues. CDR3 protein: CASSPGLGGKNIQYF. The CDR3 DNA follows: TGTGCCAGCAGCCCCGGTTTGGGGGGCAAAAACATTCAGTACTTC.

The chain employs TRBV27 and TRBJ2-4; the D gene is possibly TRBD1 (6 bases). CDR1 and CDR2 from the germline V gene are MNHEY and SMNVEV (reference sequence). This CDR3 contains 16 residues. V lost 3 bases, J lost 1 base, and 13 bases lay in between. CDR3 coding DNA: TGTGCCAGCAGTTTGGGGGCAGTGGGGGCCAAAAACATTCAGTACTTC. It codes for CASSLGAVGAKNIQYF.

Comments on this clone: A junction end diverges from the germline sequence, so it may reflect a read error. The rearrangement uses TRBV9 and TRBJ2-7; no firm D call. The CDR3 sequence is 14 residues long. Germline V gives CDR1 SGDLS, CDR2 YYNGEE. The CDR3 reads CASSPDPRLAELYF. In DNA form, the CDR3 reads TGTGCCAGCAGCCCCGACCCCCGACTTGCTGAGCTGTACTTC. The full variable domain, completed using reference TRBV9 and TRBJ2-7, is DSGVTQTPKHLITATGQRVTLRCSPRSGDLSVYWYQQSLDQGLQFLIQYYNGEERAKGNILERFSAQQFPDLHSELNLSSLELGDSALYFCASSPDPRLAELYFGPGTRLTVT.

The rearrangement links TRBV7-2 to TRBJ2-1; 7 positions agree with TRBD1. Trimming at V came to 7 bases and at J to 4 bases, leaving 10 bases not matched to a gene. Germline V gene lookup returns CDR1 SGHTA and CDR2 FQGNSA. The CDR3 covers 15 residues. CDR3 protein: CASNPRDRAYNEQFF. CDR3 bases: TGTGCCAGCAACCCTAGAGACAGGGCGTACAATGAGCAGTTCTTC.

The rearrangement links TRBV5-5 to TRBJ1-6; 8 bases match TRBD1. CDR1 and CDR2 from the germline V gene are SGHKS and YYEKEE (reference sequence). V gave up 4 bases and J gave up 9 bases; unmatched junction bases: 12. The length of the CDR3 is 16 residues. The CDR3 is CASSGGTGQGRSPLHF. CDR3 nucleotides: TGTGCCAGCAGCGGGGGGACCGGACAGGGTCGTTCACCCCTCCACTTT.

The chain has TRBV5-6 and TRBJ2-2; TRBD2 agrees at 7 bases. This CDR3 has 16 amino acids. J was trimmed by 2 bases and V by 1 base; bases with no gene match: 5. Germline V gene lookup returns CDR1 SGHDT and CDR2 YYEEEE. This chain's CDR3 is CASSLRASGNTGELFF. In nucleotides, the CDR3 is TGTGCCAGCAGCTTGAGGGCTAGCGGTAACACCGGGGAGCTGTTTTTT.

The chain employs TRBV5-8 and TRBJ1-1, with 10 bases identical to TRBD1. In germline, CDR1 is SGHTS, CDR2 YDEGEE. The CDR3 sequence is 15 residues long. Trimming cost V 4 bases and J 5 bases; bases outside gene matches: 8. The CDR3 region is CASSPGQGWGTEAFF. CDR3 in DNA: TGTGCCAGCAGCCCGGGACAGGGGTGGGGGACTGAAGCTTTCTTT. The full variable domain, rest sourced from reference TRBV5-8 and TRBJ1-1, is EAGVTQSPTHLIKTRGQQATLRCSPISGHTSVYWYQQALGLGLQFLLWYDEGEERNRGNFPPRFSGRQFPNYSSELNVNALELEDSALYLCASSPGQGWGTEAFFGQGTRLTVV.

This clone was seen just once. The rearrangement joins TRBV4-1 to TRBJ2-3, with 15 bases fitting TRBD2. The CDR3 runs 18 residues. The germline V gene has CDR1 MGHRA and CDR2 YSYEKL. The V segment lost 6 bases and the J segment 5 bases; nucleotides outside the gene matches: 12. The CDR3 spells CASRSRPGLAGGGDTQYF. The CDR3 coding sequence is TGCGCCAGCAGGTCAAGGCCGGGACTAGCGGGAGGTGGAGATACGCAGTATTTT.